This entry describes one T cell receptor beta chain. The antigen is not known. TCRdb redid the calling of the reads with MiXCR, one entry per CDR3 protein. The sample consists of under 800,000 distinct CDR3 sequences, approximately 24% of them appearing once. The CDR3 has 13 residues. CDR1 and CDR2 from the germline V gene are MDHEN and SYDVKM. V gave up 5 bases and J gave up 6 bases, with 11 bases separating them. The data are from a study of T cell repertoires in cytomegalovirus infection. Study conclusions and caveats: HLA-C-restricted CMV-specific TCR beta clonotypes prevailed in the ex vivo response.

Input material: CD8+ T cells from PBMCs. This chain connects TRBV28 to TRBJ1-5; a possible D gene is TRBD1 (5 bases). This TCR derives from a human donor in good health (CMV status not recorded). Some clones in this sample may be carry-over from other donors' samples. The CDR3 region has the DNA TGTGCCAGCAGTCCCCCCACAGGTCAGCCCCAGCATTTT. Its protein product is CASSPPTGQPQHF.